This paragraph covers one T cell receptor beta chain sequence. The CDR3 spans 15 residues. The germline CDR1 and CDR2 sequences are SGHTS and YDEGEE. The junction had 11 bases not matched to a gene; V was cut back by 5 bases and J by 6 bases. This sample is part of a study of blood T cell repertoires in COVID-19. Study-level information: The United States, Italy and Spain were the sources of the acute and convalescent COVID-19 samples. PBMCs, B-cell-depleted T cells, or T cells were the source of the cDNA or gDNA that made up the material.

Under the authors' procedure: Estimation of nucleated cell counts was performed using reference gene primer amplification. Libraries were prepared by immunoSEQ multiplex PCR; TCRdb keeps only in-frame clonotypes and omits some of them. That table is the source of V, J and clone size, and D and trimming were worked out from the DNA. The profile shows about 180,000 clones, around 83% of them singletons. The receptor was isolated from a human donor in a cohort sampled during active COVID-19. Sequencing was done on a sample of peripheral blood. This chain links TRBV5-8 with TRBJ1-5, with TRBD1 matching over 7 bases. The CDR3 is CASRPAGGWSQPQHF. CDR3 coding DNA: TGTGCCAGCAGGCCGGCAGGGGGATGGAGTCAGCCCCAGCATTTT.